The clone carrying this T cell receptor beta chain was counted many times. Stated time point: newly diagnosed GD, antithyroid drugs for less than 3 months. Extracted PBMC RNA gave rise to the TCR library. Combining iRepertoire HTBI primers with Arm-PCR of CDR3 regions, the authors built TCR beta libraries. TCRdb independently ran MiXCR on the multiplex PCR reads; one entry per CDR3 protein. The data contain over 200,000 distinct CDR3 sequences, approximately 18% of them singletons. This entry is derived from a study of regulatory T cells in long-lasting Graves disease. The germline CDR1 and CDR2 sequences are SQVTM and ANQGSEA. CDR3 length: 14 residues. V gave up 5 bases and J gave up 4 bases; unmatched junction bases: 6. This sample was shared with a second study, whose subject was T cells in Graves' hyperthyroidism and ophthalmopathy.

This TCR derives from a woman aged 30 to 39 with Graves disease. The starting material was peripheral blood mononuclear cells (PBMCs), obtained at new diagnosis, from a patient treated with antithyroid drugs. The genes are TRBV29-1 and TRBJ2-2; 8 bases agree with TRBD1. CDR3 sequence (DNA): TGCAGCGTTACGGACAGGGAGGTCACCGGGGAGCTGTTTTTT. Protein product: CSVTDREVTGELFF.